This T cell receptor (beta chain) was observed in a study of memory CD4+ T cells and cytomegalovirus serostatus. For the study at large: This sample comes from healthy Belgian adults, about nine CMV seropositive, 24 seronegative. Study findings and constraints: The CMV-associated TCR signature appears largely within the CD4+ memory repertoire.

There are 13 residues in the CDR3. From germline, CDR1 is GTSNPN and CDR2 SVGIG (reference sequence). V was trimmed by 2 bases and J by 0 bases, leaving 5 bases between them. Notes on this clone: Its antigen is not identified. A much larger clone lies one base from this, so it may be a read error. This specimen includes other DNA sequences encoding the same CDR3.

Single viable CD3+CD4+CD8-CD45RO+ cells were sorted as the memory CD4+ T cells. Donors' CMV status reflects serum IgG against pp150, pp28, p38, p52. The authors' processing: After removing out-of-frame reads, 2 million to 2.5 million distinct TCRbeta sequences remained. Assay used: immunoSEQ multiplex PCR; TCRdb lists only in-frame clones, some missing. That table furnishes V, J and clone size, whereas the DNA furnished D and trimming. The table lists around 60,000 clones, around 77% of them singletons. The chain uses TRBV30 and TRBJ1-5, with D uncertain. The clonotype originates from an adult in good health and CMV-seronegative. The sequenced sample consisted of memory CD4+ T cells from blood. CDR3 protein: CAWSKDSNQPQHF. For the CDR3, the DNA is TGTGCCTGGAGTAAGGATAGCAATCAGCCCCAGCATTTT.